These 11 T cell receptor beta chains came from one sample sequenced in a study of naive and memory T cell subsets. Both TRBC1 and TRBC2 were covered by a beta constant-region primer of two equimolar oligonucleotides. TCRdb reprocessed the UMI-ligation and nested PCR reads with MiXCR, giving one entry per CDR3 protein. This table has 23,000 or so distinct CDR3 sequences, about 10% appearing once. Material for sequencing was central memory CD8+ T cells from blood. The origin of the receptors is a human donor in good health.

In its sample, this clonotype was seen a few times. One end of the junction is discordant with germline, which a read error may explain. The V gene is TRBV12-3 or TRBV12-4, the J gene TRBJ2-1; 10 nucleotides line up with TRBD2. The CDR3 runs to 14 residues. CDR3 sequence (DNA): TGTGCCAGCAGTCTAGCGGGAGCTCGGAATGAGCAGTTCTTC. Its translation is CASSLAGARNEQFF.

The chain joins TRBV9 to TRBJ2-7, with D possibly called TRBD1 or TRBD2 (5 bases each). The V gene lost 3 bases and the J gene lost 9 bases, with 19 bases spanning the gap. In germline, CDR1 is SGDLS, CDR2 YYNGEE. The CDR3 consists of 14 residues. The CDR3 here is CASSEGTNKRGQYF. The CDR3 bases are TGTGCCAGCAGCGAGGGGACGAATAAACGCGGGCAGTACTTC.

There are many counts of this clonotype. This chain connects TRBV12-3 or TRBV12-4 to TRBJ2-3; 9 nucleotides line up with TRBD1. The ends lost 4 bases at V and 6 bases at J; junction bases unmatched: 8. The CDR3 totals 15 residues. CDR3 sequence reads: CASSSRDRARDTQYF. DNA of the CDR3: TGTGCCAGCAGTTCCCGGGACAGGGCGCGGGATACGCAGTATTTT.

This clonotype was seen a handful of times. The chain employs TRBV6-6 and TRBJ2-2; D is unresolved. This CDR3 spans 15 amino acids. Germline loops: CDR1 MNHNY, CDR2 SVGAGI (reference sequence). Trimming stripped 0 bases from V and 2 bases from J, with 7 bases between. In DNA, the CDR3 is TGTGCCAGCAGTTACTCGGGCGGAAACACCGGGGAGCTGTTTTTT. Residues: CASSYSGGNTGELFF.

This clonotype was found many times. The chain is built from TRBV7-8 and TRBJ1-4; 9 bases match TRBD1. Trimming at V came to 6 bases and at J to 7 bases, leaving 9 bases not matched to a gene. Germline CDR1 SGHVS, CDR2 FQNEAQ. The CDR3 spans 15 residues. CDR3 amino acids: CASRRDRDWSEKLFF. Written as DNA, the CDR3 is TGTGCCAGCAGGCGGGACAGGGACTGGAGTGAAAAACTGTTTTTT.

This clonotype came up many times. The chain links TRBV7-9 to TRBJ1-1; 9 bases agree with TRBD1. The length of the CDR3 is 15 residues. V dropped 2 bases and J dropped 4; count of bases not matched to a gene: 5. The germline V gene encodes CDR1 SEHNR and CDR2 FQNEAQ (reference sequence). This CDR3 is CASSLTDRGPTEAFF. The CDR3 DNA sequence: TGTGCCAGCAGCTTAACGGACAGGGGCCCCACTGAAGCTTTCTTT.

With regard to this clonotype: A read error may be the cause here, since a much bigger clone is one base away. This CDR3 is CASNQQTNYGYTF. The CDR3 DNA sequence: TGCGCCAGCAACCAACAAACTAACTATGGCTACACCTTC. The V and J genes are TRBV4-1 and TRBJ1-2; D remains unclear. This CDR3 contains 13 residues. CDR1 is MGHRA, CDR2 YSYEKL, per germline.

The chain is built from TRBV5-5 and TRBJ2-1; 9 nucleotides match TRBD2. V was clipped by 5 bases and J by 7 bases; unmatched bases: 13. The CDR3 is 16 residues long. CDR1 is SGHKS and CDR2 is YYEKEE in the germline V gene (reference sequence). CDR3 sequence: CASRTQGLAGRNEQFF. The CDR3 bases are TGTGCCAGCAGGACCCAGGGGCTAGCGGGAAGGAATGAGCAGTTCTTC. The full variable domain, completed using reference TRBV5-5 and TRBJ2-1, is DAGVTQSPTHLIKTRGQQVTLRCSPISGHKSVSWYQQVLGQGPQFIFQYYEKEERGRGNFPDRFSARQFPNYSSELNVNALLLGDSALYLCASRTQGLAGRNEQFFGPGTRLTVL.

This clonotype was picked up many times. The J gene is TRBJ2-7, the V gene TRBV6-6; 8 nucleotides match TRBD1. CDR1 MNHNY and CDR2 SVGAGI come from the germline V gene (reference sequence). There are 12 residues in the CDR3. J lost 13 bases, V lost 7 bases, and 12 bases had no gene match. The CDR3 sequence is CASTRDRRETYF. The CDR3 DNA reads as TGTGCCAGCACTCGGGACAGGAGGGAAACCTACTTC.

This clonotype turned up a few times. The CDR3 protein is CASSQGFQGARAEAFF. CDR3 DNA sequence: TGTGCCAGCAGCCAAGGGTTCCAGGGGGCGCGGGCTGAAGCTTTCTTT. The J gene is TRBJ1-1, the V gene TRBV14; 8 nucleotides agree with TRBD1. Unmatched junction bases numbered 10, after V lost 1 base and J lost 6 bases. Germline V gene lookup returns CDR1 SGHDN and CDR2 FVKESK. This CDR3 has 16 amino acids.

Ten or more counts support this clonotype. The rearrangement links TRBV27 to TRBJ2-5; D not resolved. Trimming cost V 6 bases and J 1 base, with 6 bases left between them. This CDR3 contains 12 residues. The germline CDR1 and CDR2 sequences are MNHEY and SMNVEV (reference sequence). The CDR3 here is CASSRPQETQYF. CDR3 nucleotides: TGTGCCAGCAGCCGGCCCCAAGAGACCCAGTACTTC.